The present entry profiles one T cell receptor (beta chain) with its context. The antigen is unknown. The CDR3 consists of 17 residues. This specimen comes from a study of CD8 T cell repertoires and HIV-1 epitope variants. The overall study: Each of Twenty-five Gag and Nef epitope peptides stimulated a separate culture. Epitopes were three Gag families plus Nef HW9 and YT9. Findings of the study overall: Of fewer than 10 antigen-specific beta clonotypes, about six appeared to cross-react with escape variants. The assay identified only TCR beta chains of antigen-proliferating T cells.

The assay was immunoSEQ multiplex PCR, and TCRdb's table has in-frame clones only and misses some. The data contain about 2,600 clones, around two thirds of them singletons. The sample taken for sequencing was cultured CD8+ T cells derived from PBMCs. This sequence joins TRBV21-1 and TRBJ1-2; the table gives TRBD1 as D, unverified against the DNA. TRBV21-1 is annotated as a pseudogene. The clonotype was recovered from a male donor with HIV. CDR3 sequence (DNA): TGTGCCAGCAGCAAAGATGGGTGTGGACAGGGTAGCTATGGCTACACCTTC. Residues: CASSKDGCGQGSYGYTF.